These 21 T cell receptor beta chains originate from one sample sequenced in a study of long-term antiretroviral therapy in people with HIV. The run of the v3.0 immunoSEQ assay was at survey level. The table came from immunoSEQ multiplex PCR; TCRdb's copy has only in-frame clones and leaves some out. In the table there are approximately 15,000 clones, around 76% of which are singletons. The specimen comprised unsorted PBMCs, sampled 3.1 years after starting antiretroviral therapy. These receptors all come from a man aged 40-49 years with HIV.

This clone was detected only a few times. The chain employs TRBV4-2 and TRBJ2-7; 8 positions agree with TRBD1. V lost 1 base, J lost 6 bases, and 2 bases stayed unmatched. Per the germline V gene, CDR1 is LGHNA and CDR2 is YNFKEQ. CDR3 size: 13 residues. The CDR3 DNA reads as TGTGCCAGCAGCCAAGCAGGGGGCCTCGAGCAGTACTTC. Protein: CASSQAGGLEQYF.

V gene TRBV6-6 combines with J gene TRBJ1-5; 9 nucleotides agree with TRBD1. Germline CDR1 reads MNHNY; CDR2 reads SVGAGI (reference sequence). The CDR3 has 14 residues. With 6 bases clipped from V and 2 bases from J, the junction kept 2 bases outside the gene matches. CDR3 nucleotides: TGTGCCAGCAGCTGGACAGGGGGCAATCAGCCCCAGCATTTT. Amino acid sequence: CASSWTGGNQPQHF.

This clone has more than one count but fewer than ten. The V gene is TRBV5-4, the J gene TRBJ2-2; no clear D. The CDR3 covers 12 residues. The germline V and J ends were trimmed by 2 bases and 5 bases, with 4 bases remaining between them. Germline CDR1 SGHNT, CDR2 YYREEE (reference sequence). The CDR3 loop reads CASSFYTGELFF. The CDR3 DNA reads as TGTGCCAGCAGCTTTTATACCGGGGAGCTGTTTTTT.

The CDR3 spells CATPGQDMNTEAFF. Written as DNA, the CDR3 is TGTGCCACCCCGGGACAGGACATGAACACTGAAGCTTTCTTT. V usage is TRBV10-3 and J usage is TRBJ1-1; TRBD1 aligns across 8 bases. This CDR3 comprises 14 residues. V lost 10 bases and J lost 0; bases outside the gene matches: 7. Per the germline V gene, CDR1 is ENHRY and CDR2 is SYGVKD.

V gene TRBV27 combines with J gene TRBJ1-1; D not resolved. Deletions cut 5 bases from V and 4 bases from J, with 5 bases between. The CDR3 sequence is 11 residues long. Germline CDR1 reads MNHEY; CDR2 reads SMNVEV (reference sequence). The CDR3: CASSRGTEAFF. CDR3 nucleotides: TGTGCCAGCAGTCGAGGCACTGAAGCTTTCTTT.

This chain joins TRBV7-3 and TRBJ1-1; D is possibly TRBD1 (6 bases). CDR1 SGHTA and CDR2 FQGTGA come from the germline V gene. The CDR3 sequence is 14 residues long. The V gene lost 5 bases and the J gene lost 2 bases, with 12 bases spanning the gap. CDR3 coding DNA: TGTGCCAGCAGCCTTGTGGGGGGCAACACTGAAGCTTTCTTT. Encoded protein: CASSLVGGNTEAFF.

The chain uses TRBV2 and TRBJ1-5, with D possibly being TRBD1 (6 bases). This CDR3 comprises 14 residues. Trimming shortened V by 4 bases and J by 7 bases, and 14 bases separated the two germline ends. Germline CDR1 and CDR2: SNHLY and FYNNEI. The CDR3 loop reads CASSGGGIGQPQHF. The CDR3 DNA follows: TGTGCCAGCAGTGGAGGGGGGATCGGGCAGCCCCAGCATTTT.

The V and J genes are TRBV10-1 and TRBJ1-3; TRBD1 is a possible D gene (6 bases). The length of the CDR3 is 15 residues. The V and J ends lost 3 bases and 0 bases respectively, with 9 bases between them. Germline-derived CDR1 and CDR2 are WNHNN and SYGVQD (reference sequence). The CDR3 reads CASSETGSSGNTIYF. In DNA form, the CDR3 reads TGCGCCAGCAGTGAAACAGGGAGCTCTGGAAACACCATATATTTT.

This clone has a handful of counts. The chain carries TRBV19 and TRBJ1-2; TRBD1 matches 7 bases. CDR1 is LNHDA and CDR2 is SQIVND in the germline V gene (reference sequence). Unmatched junction bases numbered 9, after V lost 5 bases and J lost 3 bases. This CDR3 has 15 amino acids. DNA of the CDR3: TGTGCCAGTAGTGCCGGGACAGCAAACTACTATGGCTACACCTTC. Its protein is CASSAGTANYYGYTF.

The chain carries TRBV7-9 and TRBJ2-5; 7 bases are shared with TRBD2. The CDR3 extends over 14 amino acids. The germline V gene encodes CDR1 SEHNR and CDR2 FQNEAQ (reference sequence). V shed 5 bases and J 2 bases; nucleotides not matched to a gene: 5. The CDR3 coding sequence is TGTGCCAGCAGCCTAACTAGCGCACAAGAGACCCAGTACTTC. This encodes CASSLTSAQETQYF.

The chain employs TRBV4-1 and TRBJ2-2; 8 bases agree with TRBD1. This CDR3 region has 17 residues. After removal of 1 base from V and 4 bases from J, the junction contained 8 bases not matched to a gene. Germline CDR1 MGHRA, CDR2 YSYEKL. The CDR3 nucleotides read TGCGCCAGCAGCCAAGTCTGGGGGACAGGACCCACCGGGGAGCTGTTTTTT. Protein sequence: CASSQVWGTGPTGELFF.

The CDR3 sequence: CASSESVGPPTEAFF. CDR3 bases: TGTGCCAGCAGTGAATCGGTGGGGCCACCGACTGAAGCTTTCTTT. The gene calls are TRBV25-1 and TRBJ1-1, with a possible D match to TRBD1 (5 bases). The CDR3 sequence is 15 residues long. Per the germline V gene, CDR1 is MGHDK and CDR2 is SYGVNS. Trimming left V 1 base short and J 5 bases short, with 14 bases between. Together with reference TRBV25-1 and TRBJ1-1, the CDR3 gives the full variable domain: EADIYQTPRYLVIGTGKKITLECSQTMGHDKMYWYQQDPGMELHLIHYSYGVNSTEKGDLSSESTVSRIRTEHFPLTLESARPSHTSQYLCASSESVGPPTEAFFGQGTRLTVV.

This sequence joins TRBV6-5 and TRBJ1-1, with D tentatively TRBD1 (5 bases). V lost 2 bases and J lost 4, with 11 bases in between. The CDR3 covers 14 residues. Germline-derived CDR1 and CDR2 are MNHEY and SVGAGI. The chain's CDR3 is CASSYGGSGTEAFF. CDR3 sequence (DNA): TGTGCCAGCAGTTACGGGGGGTCTGGCACTGAAGCTTTCTTT.

This chain uses TRBV2 with TRBJ1-6, with unresolved D. This CDR3 comprises 15 residues. Trimming stripped 0 bases from V and 7 bases from J, with 10 bases between. CDR1 is SNHLY, CDR2 FYNNEI, per germline. DNA of the CDR3: TGTGCCAGCAGTGAAGCTTGGGCAGCAAATTCACCCCTCCACTTT. Its protein product is CASSEAWAANSPLHF.

The V and J genes are TRBV19 and TRBJ2-3, with D unclear. CDR1 and CDR2 (germline): LNHDA, SQIVND (reference sequence). CDR3 length: 14 residues. The V and J ends lost 3 bases and 6 bases respectively, with 13 bases between them. The CDR3: CASSMTAARDTQYF. The DNA of the CDR3 is TGTGCCAGTAGTATGACGGCAGCCAGGGATACGCAGTATTTT.

This chain joins TRBV9 and TRBJ2-3; the match to TRBD2 covers 11 bases. The CDR3 covers 14 residues. From germline, CDR1 is SGDLS and CDR2 YYNGEE. The junction had 3 bases not matched to a gene; V was cut back by 4 bases and J by 5 bases. As DNA, the CDR3 is TGTGCCAGCAGCCCTAGCGGGGGGCAAGATACGCAGTATTTT. This translates into CASSPSGGQDTQYF.

This CDR3 is CASSPGVGQPQHF. CDR3 DNA: TGTGCCAGCTCACCGGGGGTTGGTCAGCCCCAGCATTTT. V is TRBV18 and J is TRBJ1-5; possibly TRBD1 for D (5 bases). The CDR3 contains 13 residues. Germline loops: CDR1 KGHSH, CDR2 LQKENI. Trimming left V 3 bases short and J 6 bases short, with 9 bases between.

This clone was seen just once. The chain carries TRBV4-1 and TRBJ2-1; 10 bases are shared with TRBD1. Germline CDR1 MGHRA, CDR2 YSYEKL. J gave up 7 bases and V 3 bases, and 9 bases lay outside the gene matches. The CDR3 extends over 16 amino acids. CDR3 protein: CASSHFPGQGFNEQFF. As DNA, the CDR3 is TGCGCCAGCAGCCATTTCCCGGGACAGGGGTTTAATGAGCAGTTCTTC.

The V and J genes are TRBV30 and TRBJ2-7, with a tentative D call TRBD1 (5 bases). In germline, CDR1 is GTSNPN, CDR2 SVGIG (reference sequence). CDR3 size: 15 residues. Trimming removed 2 bases at V and 4 bases at J, with 18 bases between. CDR3 bases: TGTGCCTGGAGTTCCCTCAGGGCCACCCTTTACGAGCAGTACTTC. The encoded protein is CAWSSLRATLYEQYF.

The V gene is TRBV7-9, the J gene TRBJ2-3; 14 bases line up with TRBD2. V lost 5 bases, J lost 5 bases, and 15 bases stayed unmatched. Germline loops: CDR1 SEHNR, CDR2 FQNEAQ (reference sequence). This CDR3 contains 19 residues. CDR3 sequence (DNA): TGTGCCAGCAGCCCCGGACTAGCGGGGGGTGCCGGGCGGCTAGATACGCAGTATTTT. Translated: CASSPGLAGGAGRLDTQYF.

This clone was detected only once. The chain recombines TRBV5-1 with TRBJ1-4; D gene ambiguous. Germline-derived CDR1 and CDR2 are SGHRS and YFSETQ. There are 13 residues in the CDR3. Trimming left V 0 bases short and J 10 bases short, with 10 bases between. CDR3 sequence reads: CASSLAEGGKLFF. DNA of the CDR3: TGCGCCAGCAGCTTGGCAGAGGGAGGAAAACTGTTTTTT.